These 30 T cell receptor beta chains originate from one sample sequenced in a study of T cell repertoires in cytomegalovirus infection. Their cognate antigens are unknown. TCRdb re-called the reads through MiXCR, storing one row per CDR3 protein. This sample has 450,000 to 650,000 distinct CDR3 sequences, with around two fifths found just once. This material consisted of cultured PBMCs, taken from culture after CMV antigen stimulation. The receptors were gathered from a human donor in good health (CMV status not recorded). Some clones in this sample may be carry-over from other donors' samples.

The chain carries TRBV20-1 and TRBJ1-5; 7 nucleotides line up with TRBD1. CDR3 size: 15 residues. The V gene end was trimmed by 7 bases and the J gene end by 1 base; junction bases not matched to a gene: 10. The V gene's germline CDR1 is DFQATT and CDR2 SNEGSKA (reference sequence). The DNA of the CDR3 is TGCAGTGTTTCCAAGGGACAGTTCAGCAATCAGCCCCAGCATTTT. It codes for CSVSKGQFSNQPQHF.

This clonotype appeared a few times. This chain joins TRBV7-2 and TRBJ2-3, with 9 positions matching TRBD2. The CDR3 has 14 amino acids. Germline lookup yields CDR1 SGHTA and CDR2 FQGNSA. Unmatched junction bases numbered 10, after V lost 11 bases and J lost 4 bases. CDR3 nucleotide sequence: TGTGCCGACAAAATTAGCGGGAGTGCAGATACGCAGTATTTT. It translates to CADKISGSADTQYF.

The CDR3 DNA is TGTGCCAGCAGTAAAGACGGGTACACTGAAGCTTTCTTT. It translates to CASSKDGYTEAFF. The V gene is TRBV6-6, the J gene TRBJ1-1; D is undetermined. Per the germline V gene, CDR1 is MNHNY and CDR2 is SVGAGI (reference sequence). The CDR3 totals 13 residues. Trimming pared 5 bases from V and 3 bases from J, leaving 10 bases between.

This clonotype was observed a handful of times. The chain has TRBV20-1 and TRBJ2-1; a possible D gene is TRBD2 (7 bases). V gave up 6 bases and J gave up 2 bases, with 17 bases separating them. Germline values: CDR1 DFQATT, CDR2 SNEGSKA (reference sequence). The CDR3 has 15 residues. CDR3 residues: CSAWLWGGPYNEQFF. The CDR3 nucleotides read TGCAGTGCCTGGTTGTGGGGGGGCCCCTACAATGAGCAGTTCTTC.

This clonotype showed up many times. The CDR3 sequence is CASSTTPGAFF. The CDR3 nucleotides are TGTGCCAGCAGTACTACCCCAGGAGCTTTCTTT. The chain combines TRBV6-1 with TRBJ1-1, with D hard to call. CDR3 size: 11 residues. V was shortened by 5 bases and J by 10 bases, with 11 bases between the two germline ends. CDR1 MNHNS and CDR2 SASEGT come from the germline V gene.

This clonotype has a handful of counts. CDR3 residues: CASSPTLGHFNEQFF. For the CDR3, the DNA is TGTGCCAGCAGCCCGACCCTGGGACATTTCAATGAGCAGTTCTTC. The rearrangement links TRBV27 to TRBJ2-1, with a possible D match to TRBD1 (6 bases). The CDR3 sequence is 15 residues long. CDR1 MNHEY and CDR2 SMNVEV come from the germline V gene (reference sequence). V lost 6 bases and J 6 bases, leaving 18 bases between the germline ends.

In nucleotides, the CDR3 is TGCGCCAGCAGCCAGCGGGAAATGGGGCCCCAGCATTTT. Encoded protein: CASSQREMGPQHF. V usage is TRBV4-1 and J usage is TRBJ1-5; D uncertain. The CDR3 contains 13 residues. V was clipped by 3 bases and J by 9 bases, with 12 bases between them. Germline CDR1 and CDR2: MGHRA and YSYEKL.

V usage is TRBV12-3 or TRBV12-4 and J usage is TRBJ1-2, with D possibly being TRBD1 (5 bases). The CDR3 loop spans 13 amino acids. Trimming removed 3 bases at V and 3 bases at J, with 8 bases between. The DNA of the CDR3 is TGTGCCAGCAGTTTTCAGGGTCACTATGGCTACACCTTC. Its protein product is CASSFQGHYGYTF.

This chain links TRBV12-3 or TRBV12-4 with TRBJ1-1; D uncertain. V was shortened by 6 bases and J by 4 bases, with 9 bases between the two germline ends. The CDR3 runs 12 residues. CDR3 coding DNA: TGTGCCAGCAGGGGGTTGGGCACTGAAGCTTTCTTT. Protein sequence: CASRGLGTEAFF.

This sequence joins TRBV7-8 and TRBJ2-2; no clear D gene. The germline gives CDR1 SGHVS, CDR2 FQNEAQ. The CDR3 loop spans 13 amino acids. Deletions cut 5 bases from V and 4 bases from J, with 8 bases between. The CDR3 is CASSPRLTGELFF. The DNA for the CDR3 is TGTGCCAGCAGCCCGCGCCTCACCGGGGAGCTGTTTTTT. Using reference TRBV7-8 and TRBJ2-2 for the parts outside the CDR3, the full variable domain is GAGVSQSPRYKVAKRGQDVALRCDPISGHVSLFWYQQALGQGPEFLTYFQNEAQLDKSGLPSDRFFAERPEGSVSTLKIQRTQQEDSAVYLCASSPRLTGELFFGEGSRLTVL.

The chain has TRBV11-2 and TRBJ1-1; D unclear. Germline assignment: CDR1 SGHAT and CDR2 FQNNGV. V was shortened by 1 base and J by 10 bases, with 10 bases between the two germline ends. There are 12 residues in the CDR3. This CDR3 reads CASSLAPPGAFF. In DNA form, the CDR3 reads TGTGCCAGCAGCTTAGCCCCCCCTGGAGCTTTCTTT.

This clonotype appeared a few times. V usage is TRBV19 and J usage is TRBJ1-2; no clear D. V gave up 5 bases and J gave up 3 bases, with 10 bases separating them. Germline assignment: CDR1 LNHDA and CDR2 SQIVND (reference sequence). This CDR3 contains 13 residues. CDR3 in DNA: TGTGCCAGTAGTCGTCCGGGAGACTATGGCTACACCTTC. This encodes CASSRPGDYGYTF.

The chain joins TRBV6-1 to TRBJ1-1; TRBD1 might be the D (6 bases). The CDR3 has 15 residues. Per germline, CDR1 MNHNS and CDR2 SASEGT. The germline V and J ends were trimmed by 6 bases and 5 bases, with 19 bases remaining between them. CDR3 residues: CASSGLGARGTEAFF. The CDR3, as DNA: TGTGCCAGCAGCGGGCTGGGGGCACGGGGGACTGAAGCTTTCTTT.

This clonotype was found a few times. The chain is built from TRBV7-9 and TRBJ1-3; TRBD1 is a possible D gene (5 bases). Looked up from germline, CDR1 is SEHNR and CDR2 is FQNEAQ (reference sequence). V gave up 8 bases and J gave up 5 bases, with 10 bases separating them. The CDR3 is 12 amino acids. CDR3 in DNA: TGTGCCAGCGCTGAGGGGAGAAACACCATATATTTT. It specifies CASAEGRNTIYF.

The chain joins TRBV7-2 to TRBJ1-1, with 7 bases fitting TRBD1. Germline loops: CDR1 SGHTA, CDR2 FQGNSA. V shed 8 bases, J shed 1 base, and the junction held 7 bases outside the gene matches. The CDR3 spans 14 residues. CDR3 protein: CASLNRDRNTEAFF. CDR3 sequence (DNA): TGTGCCAGCCTTAACCGGGACAGGAACACTGAAGCTTTCTTT. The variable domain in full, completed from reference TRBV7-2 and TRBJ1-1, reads GAGVSQSPSNKVTEKGKDVELRCDPISGHTALYWYRQSLGQGLEFLIYFQGNSAPDKSGLPSDRFSAERTGGSVSTLTIQRTQQEDSAVYLCASLNRDRNTEAFFGQGTRLTVV.

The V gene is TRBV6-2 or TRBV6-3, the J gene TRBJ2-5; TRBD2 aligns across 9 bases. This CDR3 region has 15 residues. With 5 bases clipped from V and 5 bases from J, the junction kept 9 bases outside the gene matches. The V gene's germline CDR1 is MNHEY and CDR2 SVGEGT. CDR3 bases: TGTGCCAGCAGTAAGCCCGGGACTAGCCAGGAGACCCAGTACTTC. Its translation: CASSKPGTSQETQYF.

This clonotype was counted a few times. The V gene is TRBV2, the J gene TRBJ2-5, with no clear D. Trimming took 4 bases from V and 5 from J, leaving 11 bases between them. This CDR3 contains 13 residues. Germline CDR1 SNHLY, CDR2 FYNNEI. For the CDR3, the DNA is TGTGCCAGCAGTGTTTTAGGTGGGGAGACCCAGTACTTC. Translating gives CASSVLGGETQYF.

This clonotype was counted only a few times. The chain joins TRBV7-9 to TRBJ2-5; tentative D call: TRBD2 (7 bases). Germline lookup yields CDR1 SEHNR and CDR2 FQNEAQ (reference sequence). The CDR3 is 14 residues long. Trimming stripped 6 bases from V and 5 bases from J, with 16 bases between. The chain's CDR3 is CASSVGGARETQYF. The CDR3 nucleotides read TGTGCCAGCAGTGTTGGGGGGGCTCGGGAGACCCAGTACTTC.

The CDR3 DNA is TGTGCCAGCAGCCCAGAAGCGGGAGGCCCCCTTAGTCGGGAGCAGTACTTC. Encoded protein: CASSPEAGGPLSREQYF. The chain recombines TRBV5-3 with TRBJ2-7; TRBD2 aligns across 9 bases. TRBV5-3 is noted as an ORF with a role that remains uncertain. Unmatched junction bases numbered 22, after V lost 8 bases and J lost 7 bases. The CDR3 extends over 17 amino acids.

The CDR3 sequence: CASSLVPRATYNSPLHF. In DNA form, the CDR3 reads TGTGCCAGCAGCTTAGTACCCAGAGCAACCTATAATTCACCCCTCCACTTT. V gene TRBV7-2 combines with J gene TRBJ1-6; D is unresolved. Between the trimmed V and J ends, which lost 1 base and 2 bases, there was a span of 12 bases. The germline V gene encodes CDR1 SGHTA and CDR2 FQGNSA. The CDR3 length is 17 residues. The complete variable domain, with remaining parts taken from reference TRBV7-2 and TRBJ1-6, reads GAGVSQSPSNKVTEKGKDVELRCDPISGHTALYWYRQSLGQGLEFLIYFQGNSAPDKSGLPSDRFSAERTGGSVSTLTIQRTQQEDSAVYLCASSLVPRATYNSPLHFGNGTRLTVT.

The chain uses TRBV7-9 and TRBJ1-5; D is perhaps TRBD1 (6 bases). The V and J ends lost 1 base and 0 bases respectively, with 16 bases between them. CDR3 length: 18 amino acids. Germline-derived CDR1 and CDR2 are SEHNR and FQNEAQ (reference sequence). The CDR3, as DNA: TGTGCCAGCAGCTTAGGAGTGGACAGCCGGTATAGCAATCAGCCCCAGCATTTT. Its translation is CASSLGVDSRYSNQPQHF.

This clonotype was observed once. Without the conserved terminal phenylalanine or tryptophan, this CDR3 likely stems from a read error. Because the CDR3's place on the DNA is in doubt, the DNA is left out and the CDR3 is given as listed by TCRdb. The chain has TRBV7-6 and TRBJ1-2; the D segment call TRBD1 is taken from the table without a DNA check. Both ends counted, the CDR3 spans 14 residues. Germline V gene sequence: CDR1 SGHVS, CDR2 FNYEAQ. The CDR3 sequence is CASSPPGQGARGTY.

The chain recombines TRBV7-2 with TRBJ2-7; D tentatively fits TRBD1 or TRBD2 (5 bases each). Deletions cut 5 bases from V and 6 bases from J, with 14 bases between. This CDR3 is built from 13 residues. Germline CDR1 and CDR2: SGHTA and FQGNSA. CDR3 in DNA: TGTGCCAGCAGCCTTAACCGGGGCGGCGAGCAGTACTTC. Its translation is CASSLNRGGEQYF. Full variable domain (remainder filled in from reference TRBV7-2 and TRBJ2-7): GAGVSQSPSNKVTEKGKDVELRCDPISGHTALYWYRQSLGQGLEFLIYFQGNSAPDKSGLPSDRFSAERTGGSVSTLTIQRTQQEDSAVYLCASSLNRGGEQYFGPGTRLTVT.

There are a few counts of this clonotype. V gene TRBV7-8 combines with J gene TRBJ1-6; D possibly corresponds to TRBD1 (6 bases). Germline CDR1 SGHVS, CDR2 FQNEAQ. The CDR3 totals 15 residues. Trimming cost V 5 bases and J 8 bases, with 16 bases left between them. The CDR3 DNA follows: TGTGCCAGCAGCCTGGGGGGCACAGGGTATTCACCCCTCCACTTT. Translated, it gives CASSLGGTGYSPLHF.

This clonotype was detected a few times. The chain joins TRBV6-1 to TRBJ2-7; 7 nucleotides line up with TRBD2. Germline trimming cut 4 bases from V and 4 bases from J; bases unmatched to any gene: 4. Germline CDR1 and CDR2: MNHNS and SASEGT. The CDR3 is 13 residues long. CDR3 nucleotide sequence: TGTGCCAGCAGTGGGCTAGCGGATTACGAGCAGTACTTC. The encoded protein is CASSGLADYEQYF.

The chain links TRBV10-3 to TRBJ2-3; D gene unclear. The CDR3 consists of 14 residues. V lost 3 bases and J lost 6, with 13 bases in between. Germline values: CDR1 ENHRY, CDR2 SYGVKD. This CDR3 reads CAISDLGGSDTQYF. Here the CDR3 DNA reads TGTGCCATCAGTGACCTCGGTGGGTCGGATACGCAGTATTTT.

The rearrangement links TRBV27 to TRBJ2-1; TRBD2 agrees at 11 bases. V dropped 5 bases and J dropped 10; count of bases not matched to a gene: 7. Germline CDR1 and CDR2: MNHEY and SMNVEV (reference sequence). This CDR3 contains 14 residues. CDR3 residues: CASSTPGTSGEQFF. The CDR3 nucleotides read TGTGCCAGCAGTACCCCCGGGACTAGCGGAGAGCAGTTCTTC.

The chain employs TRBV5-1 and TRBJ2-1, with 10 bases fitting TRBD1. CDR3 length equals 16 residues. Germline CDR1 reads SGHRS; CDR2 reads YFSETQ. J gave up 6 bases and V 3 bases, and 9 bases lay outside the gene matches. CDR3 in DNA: TGCGCCAGCAGCTGGGACAGGGGCTTCGGTTTCAATGAGCAGTTCTTC. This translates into CASSWDRGFGFNEQFF. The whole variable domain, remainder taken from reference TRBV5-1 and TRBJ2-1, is KAGVTQTPRYLIKTRGQQVTLSCSPISGHRSVSWYQQTPGQGLQFLFEYFSETQRNKGNFPGRFSGRQFSNSRSEMNVSTLELGDSALYLCASSWDRGFGFNEQFFGPGTRLTVL.

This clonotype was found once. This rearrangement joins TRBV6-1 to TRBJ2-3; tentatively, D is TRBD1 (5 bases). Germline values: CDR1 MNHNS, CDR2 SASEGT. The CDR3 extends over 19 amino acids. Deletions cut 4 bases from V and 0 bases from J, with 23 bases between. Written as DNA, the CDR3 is TGTGCCAGCAGTGTCCCCCAAGGGGTGGCAGGTACTAGCACAGATACGCAGTATTTT. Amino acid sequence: CASSVPQGVAGTSTDTQYF.

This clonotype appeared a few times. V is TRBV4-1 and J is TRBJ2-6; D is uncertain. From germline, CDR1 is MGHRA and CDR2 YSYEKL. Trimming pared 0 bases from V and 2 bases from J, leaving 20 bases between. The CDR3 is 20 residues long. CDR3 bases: TGCGCCAGCAGCCAAGATGATAGGGCAGCAAGGCGTACTGGGGCCAACGTCCTGACTTTC. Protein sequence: CASSQDDRAARRTGANVLTF.